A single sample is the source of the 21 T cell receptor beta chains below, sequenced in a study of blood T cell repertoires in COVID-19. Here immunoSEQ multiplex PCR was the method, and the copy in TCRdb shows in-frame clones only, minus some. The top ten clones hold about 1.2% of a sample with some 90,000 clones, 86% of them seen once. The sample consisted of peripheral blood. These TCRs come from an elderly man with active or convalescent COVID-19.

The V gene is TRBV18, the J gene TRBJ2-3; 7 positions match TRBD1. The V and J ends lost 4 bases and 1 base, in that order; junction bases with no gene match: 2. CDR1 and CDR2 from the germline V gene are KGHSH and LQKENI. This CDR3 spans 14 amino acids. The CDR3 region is CASSLGTGTDTQYF. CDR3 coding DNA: TGTGCCAGCTCACTAGGGACAGGCACAGATACGCAGTATTTT.

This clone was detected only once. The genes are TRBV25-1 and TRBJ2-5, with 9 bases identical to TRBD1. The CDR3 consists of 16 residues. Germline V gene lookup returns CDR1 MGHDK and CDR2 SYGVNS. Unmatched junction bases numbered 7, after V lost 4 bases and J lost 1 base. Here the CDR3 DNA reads TGTGCCAGCAGTGCCCCCGGGACAGGGTTCCAAGAGACCCAGTACTTC. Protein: CASSAPGTGFQETQYF.

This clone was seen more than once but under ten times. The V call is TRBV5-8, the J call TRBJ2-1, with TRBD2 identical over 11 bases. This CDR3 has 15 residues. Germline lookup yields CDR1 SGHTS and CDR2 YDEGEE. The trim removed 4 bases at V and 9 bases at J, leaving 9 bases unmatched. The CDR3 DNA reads TGTGCCAGCAGCACCCTACTAGCGGGAGTCGGTGAGCAGTTCTTC. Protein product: CASSTLLAGVGEQFF.

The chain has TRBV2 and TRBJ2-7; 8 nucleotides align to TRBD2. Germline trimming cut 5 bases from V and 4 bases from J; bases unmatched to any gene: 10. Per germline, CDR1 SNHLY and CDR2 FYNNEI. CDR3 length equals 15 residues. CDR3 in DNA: TGTGCCAGCAGTCCGTCGGGGGGGCAACGGTACGAGCAGTACTTC. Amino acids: CASSPSGGQRYEQYF.

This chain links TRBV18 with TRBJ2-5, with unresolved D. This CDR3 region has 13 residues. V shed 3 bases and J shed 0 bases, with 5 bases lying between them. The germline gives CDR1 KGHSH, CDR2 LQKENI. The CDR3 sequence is CASSPRDQETQYF. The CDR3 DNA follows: TGTGCCAGCTCACCTCGGGACCAAGAGACCCAGTACTTC.

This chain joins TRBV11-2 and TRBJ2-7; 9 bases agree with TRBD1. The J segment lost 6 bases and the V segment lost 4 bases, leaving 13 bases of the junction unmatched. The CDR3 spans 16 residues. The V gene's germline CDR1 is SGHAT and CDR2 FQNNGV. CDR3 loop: CASSWGQGPTPSEQYF. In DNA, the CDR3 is TGTGCCAGCAGCTGGGGACAGGGTCCGACCCCTTCCGAGCAGTACTTC. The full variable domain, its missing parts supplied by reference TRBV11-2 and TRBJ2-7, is EAGVAQSPRYKIIEKRQSVAFWCNPISGHATLYWYQQILGQGPKLLIQFQNNGVVDDSQLPKDRFSAERLKGVDSTLKIQPAKLEDSAVYLCASSWGQGPTPSEQYFGPGTRLTVT.

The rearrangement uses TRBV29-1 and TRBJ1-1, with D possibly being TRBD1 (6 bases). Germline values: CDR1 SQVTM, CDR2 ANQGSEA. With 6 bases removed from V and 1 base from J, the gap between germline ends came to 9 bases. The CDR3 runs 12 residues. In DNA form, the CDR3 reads TGCAGCGTCGGACAGCGGAACACTGAAGCTTTCTTT. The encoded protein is CSVGQRNTEAFF.

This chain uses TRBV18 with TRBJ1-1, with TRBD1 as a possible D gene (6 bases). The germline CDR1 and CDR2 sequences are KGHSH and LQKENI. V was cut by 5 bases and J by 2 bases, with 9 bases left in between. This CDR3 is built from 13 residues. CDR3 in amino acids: CASSMDRNTEAFF. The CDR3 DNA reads TGTGCCAGCTCAATGGACAGAAACACTGAAGCTTTCTTT.

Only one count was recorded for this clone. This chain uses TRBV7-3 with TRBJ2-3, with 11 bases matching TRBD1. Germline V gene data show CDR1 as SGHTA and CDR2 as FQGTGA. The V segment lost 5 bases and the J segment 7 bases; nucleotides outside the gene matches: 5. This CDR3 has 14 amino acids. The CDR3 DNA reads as TGTGCCAGCAGCCTAGGACAGGGGGCAAATACGCAGTATTTT. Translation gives CASSLGQGANTQYF.

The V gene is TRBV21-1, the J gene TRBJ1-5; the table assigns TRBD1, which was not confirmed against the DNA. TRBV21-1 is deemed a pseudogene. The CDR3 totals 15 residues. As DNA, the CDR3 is TGTGCCAGCAGCACGGGACAGCGGAGCAATCAGCCCCAGCATTTT. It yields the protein CASSTGQRSNQPQHF.

The CDR3 DNA reads as TGTGCCTGGAGTCGACTTGCCTACGAGCAGTACTTC. It specifies CAWSRLAYEQYF. The genes are TRBV30 and TRBJ2-7; unclear D gene. The length of the CDR3 is 12 residues. CDR1 is GTSNPN, CDR2 SVGIG, per germline (reference sequence). V lost 2 bases to trimming and J lost 2 bases, with 7 bases between them.

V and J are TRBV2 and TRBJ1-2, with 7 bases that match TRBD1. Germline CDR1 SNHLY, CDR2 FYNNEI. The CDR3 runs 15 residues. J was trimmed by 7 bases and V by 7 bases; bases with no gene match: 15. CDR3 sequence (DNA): TGTGCCAGCACTCAACACTCACAGGGGACAAGTGGCTACACCTTC. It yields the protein CASTQHSQGTSGYTF.

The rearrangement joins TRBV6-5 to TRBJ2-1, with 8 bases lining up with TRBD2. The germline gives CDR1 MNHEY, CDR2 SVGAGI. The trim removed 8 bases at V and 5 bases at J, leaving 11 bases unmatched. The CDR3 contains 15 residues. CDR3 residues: CASYLSSGWNNEQFF. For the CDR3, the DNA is TGTGCCAGCTACCTTTCTAGCGGGTGGAACAATGAGCAGTTCTTC.

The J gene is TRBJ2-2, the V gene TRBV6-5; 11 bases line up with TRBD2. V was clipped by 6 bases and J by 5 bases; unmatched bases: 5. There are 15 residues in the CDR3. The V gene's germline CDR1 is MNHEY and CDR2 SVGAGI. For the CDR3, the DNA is TGTGCCAGCAGCTCTAGCGGGAGGATAACCGGGGAGCTGTTTTTT. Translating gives CASSSSGRITGELFF.

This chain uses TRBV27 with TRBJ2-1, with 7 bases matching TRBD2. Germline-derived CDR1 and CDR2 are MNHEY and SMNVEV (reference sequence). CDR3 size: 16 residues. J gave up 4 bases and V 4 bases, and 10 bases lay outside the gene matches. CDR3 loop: CASSSSGTTEYNEQFF. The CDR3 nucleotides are TGTGCCAGCAGTTCATCCGGGACTACGGAGTACAATGAGCAGTTCTTC.

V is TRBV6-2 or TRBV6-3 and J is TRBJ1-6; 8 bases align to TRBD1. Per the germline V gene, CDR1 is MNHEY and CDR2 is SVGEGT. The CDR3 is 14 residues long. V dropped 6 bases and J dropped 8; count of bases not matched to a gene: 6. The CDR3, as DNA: TGTGCCAGCAGCCGACAGGGGCCCTATTCACCCCTCCACTTT. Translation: CASSRQGPYSPLHF.

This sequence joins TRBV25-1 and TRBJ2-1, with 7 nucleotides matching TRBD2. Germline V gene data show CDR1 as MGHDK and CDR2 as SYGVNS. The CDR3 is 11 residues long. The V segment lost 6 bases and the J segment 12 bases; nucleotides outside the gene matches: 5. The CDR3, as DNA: TGTGCCAGCAGGGGGACGGGAGGGCAGTTCTTC. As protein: CASRGTGGQFF.

This CDR3 is CASSTQGNTEAFF. In nucleotides, the CDR3 is TGTGCCAGCAGCACCCAGGGGAACACTGAAGCTTTCTTT. The J gene is TRBJ1-1, the V gene TRBV21-1; the table's D call, TRBD1, was not checked against the DNA. TRBV21-1 is described as a pseudogene. The CDR3 totals 13 residues.

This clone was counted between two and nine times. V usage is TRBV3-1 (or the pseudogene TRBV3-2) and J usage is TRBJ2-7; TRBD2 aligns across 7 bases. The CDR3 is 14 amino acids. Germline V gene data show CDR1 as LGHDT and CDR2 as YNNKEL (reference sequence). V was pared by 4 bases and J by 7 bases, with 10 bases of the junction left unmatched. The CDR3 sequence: CASSRGGRLGEQYF. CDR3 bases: TGTGCCAGCAGCCGGGGGGGACGACTGGGAGAGCAGTACTTC.

The CDR3 sequence is CASSEPGLQETQYF. As DNA, the CDR3 is TGTGCCAGCAGCGAACCGGGACTTCAAGAGACCCAGTACTTC. The V gene is TRBV5-6, the J gene TRBJ2-5, with a tentative D call TRBD2 (6 bases). Germline loops: CDR1 SGHDT, CDR2 YYEEEE. V shed 4 bases and J shed 2 bases, with 12 bases lying between them. This CDR3 has 14 residues.

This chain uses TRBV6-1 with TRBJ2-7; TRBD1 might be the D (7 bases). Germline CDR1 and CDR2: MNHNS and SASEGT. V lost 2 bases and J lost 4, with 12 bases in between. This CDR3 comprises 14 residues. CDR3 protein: CASSEIQGGYEQYF. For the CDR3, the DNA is TGTGCCAGCAGTGAAATCCAGGGGGGATACGAGCAGTACTTC.